The 6 T cell receptor beta chains listed next were all sequenced from one sample in a study of beta chain features in type 1 diabetes. Antigen specificity for these receptors is unknown. The study reverse transcribed the entire isolated RNA, so it sequenced expressed TCRB transcripts. The repertoire was sequenced with immunoSEQ multiplex PCR; TCRdb's copy has only in-frame clones and lacks some. The repertoire holds just under 150,000 clones, with about an eighth as singletons. Findings and limits, study-wide: All four CD4+ subsets of Type 1 diabetes patients contained TCRB CDR3s that were moderately but significantly shorter.

Sequenced: central memory CD4+ T cells from blood. The receptors shown here come from a man aged 18 to 30 with type 1 diabetes.

This clone was seen ten or more times. V usage is TRBV5-8 and J usage is TRBJ2-5; 7 positions agree with TRBD1. This CDR3 contains 14 residues. V shed 4 bases, J shed 2 bases, and the junction held 5 bases outside the gene matches. In germline, CDR1 is SGHTS, CDR2 YDEGEE. CDR3 DNA sequence: TGTGCCAGCAGCCCTCGACAGGGACAAGAGACCCAGTACTTC. This translates into CASSPRQGQETQYF.

This clone was picked up many times. This CDR3 is CASSLRSQETQYF. The CDR3 DNA reads TGTGCCAGCAGCTTGAGGTCCCAAGAGACCCAGTACTTC. The rearrangement links TRBV7-2 to TRBJ2-5; D is unclear. CDR1 is SGHTA and CDR2 is FQGNSA in the germline V gene. The ends were cut back, 3 bases at V and 1 base at J, with 6 bases in the middle. The CDR3 is 13 amino acids. Using reference TRBV7-2 and TRBJ2-5 for the parts outside the CDR3, the full variable domain is GAGVSQSPSNKVTEKGKDVELRCDPISGHTALYWYRQSLGQGLEFLIYFQGNSAPDKSGLPSDRFSAERTGGSVSTLTIQRTQQEDSAVYLCASSLRSQETQYFGPGTRLLVL.

V gene TRBV6-6 combines with J gene TRBJ1-6; D gene uncertain. The V end lost 2 bases, the J end lost 5 bases, and 4 bases lay between the germline ends. Germline CDR1 reads MNHNY; CDR2 reads SVGAGI (reference sequence). The CDR3 extends over 13 amino acids. CDR3 sequence reads: CASSYLDNSPLHF. CDR3 in DNA: TGTGCCAGCAGTTACCTCGATAATTCACCCCTCCACTTT.

This clone was detected a few times. The V and J genes are TRBV6-1 and TRBJ1-1; unclear D gene. There are 14 residues in the CDR3. Germline-derived CDR1 and CDR2 are MNHNS and SASEGT. V lost 5 bases, J lost 3 bases, and 13 bases lay in between. This CDR3 reads CASSRPYSDTEAFF. CDR3 in DNA: TGTGCCAGCAGTCGACCCTACAGTGACACTGAAGCTTTCTTT.

By proportion, this clone is medium-sized. The chain recombines TRBV7-2 with TRBJ2-3, with 9 bases aligning to TRBD1. The CDR3 is 15 amino acids. Germline values: CDR1 SGHTA, CDR2 FQGNSA. The V gene end was trimmed by 4 bases and the J gene end by 5 bases; junction bases not matched to a gene: 7. This CDR3 is CASSYTPDRGDTQYF. The CDR3 DNA reads as TGTGCCAGCAGCTACACCCCGGACAGGGGAGATACGCAGTATTTT.

This clone was recorded a few times. The V and J genes are TRBV28 and TRBJ1-5; D call uncertain. The CDR3 is 15 residues long. The V end lost 3 bases, the J end lost 0 bases, and 9 bases lay between the germline ends. The germline V gene has CDR1 MDHEN and CDR2 SYDVKM. This chain's CDR3 is CASSFLTPSNQPQHF. DNA for the CDR3: TGTGCCAGCAGTTTTTTAACACCTAGCAATCAGCCCCAGCATTTT. Using reference TRBV28 and TRBJ1-5 for the parts outside the CDR3, the full variable domain is DVKVTQSSRYLVKRTGEKVFLECVQDMDHENMFWYRQDPGLGLRLIYFSYDVKMKEKGDIPEGYSVSREKKERFSLILESASTNQTSMYLCASSFLTPSNQPQHFGDGTRLSIL.